This T cell receptor (beta chain) stems from a study of blood T cell repertoires in COVID-19. Study as a whole: Italy, Spain and the United States were the sources of the convalescent and acute COVID-19 samples.

The CDR3 is made up of 14 amino acids. The V and J ends lost 7 bases and 2 bases, in that order; junction bases with no gene match: 6. CDR1 and CDR2 from the germline V gene are ENHRY and SYGVKD. The data were produced by immunoSEQ multiplex PCR, yet TCRdb's version contains in-frame clones alone and is incomplete. This sample has 160,000 or so clones, with under 90% found just once. The material sequenced was PBMCs or T cells enriched from blood (not recorded which). This chain connects TRBV10-3 to TRBJ2-5, with 8 bases fitting TRBD1. The TCR comes from a woman aged 55-69 years who had recovered from COVID-19. In DNA, the CDR3 is TGTGCCATCAAGGGCCAGGGGGCGCAAGAGACCCAGTACTTC. The encoded protein is CAIKGQGAQETQYF.